These 13 T cell receptor beta chains were all obtained from the same sample, sequenced in a study of blood T cell repertoires in COVID-19. TCRdb's table, derived via immunoSEQ multiplex PCR, lists solely in-frame clones and lacks some. The sample carries more than 200,000 clones, about nine tenths recorded once. Sequencing used PBMCs or T cells enriched from blood (not recorded which). The source of these receptors is a man younger than 45 in a cohort exposed to, infected with or recovered from COVID-19 (not recorded which).

The V call is TRBV5-6, the J call TRBJ2-7; 9 bases map to TRBD2. Germline CDR1 is SGHDT and CDR2 is YYEEEE. V gave up 4 bases and J gave up 0 bases; unmatched junction bases: 2. The CDR3 has 14 residues. As DNA, the CDR3 is TGTGCCAGCAGCCTTAGCGGGAGCTCCTACGAGCAGTACTTC. It codes for CASSLSGSSYEQYF.

This chain uses TRBV7-2 with TRBJ2-2; 13 bases fit TRBD2. CDR1 is SGHTA, CDR2 FQGNSA, per germline. The CDR3 has 18 residues. The V and J ends lost 5 bases and 9 bases, in that order; junction bases with no gene match: 15. The CDR3 here is CASSPSRTSGSSSRELFF. The CDR3 nucleotides are TGTGCCAGCAGCCCGTCAAGGACTAGCGGGAGCTCCTCGAGGGAGCTGTTTTTT.

The V and J genes are TRBV14 and TRBJ1-2, with a possible D match to TRBD1 (5 bases). V lost 3 bases and J lost 8, with 13 bases in between. Germline loops: CDR1 SGHDN, CDR2 FVKESK. There are 13 residues in the CDR3. The CDR3, as DNA: TGTGCCAGCAGCCAGGGGCCAGGGAGGGGCTACACCTTC. This codes for CASSQGPGRGYTF.

The J gene is TRBJ1-4, the V gene TRBV7-8; TRBD1 might be the D (6 bases). The CDR3 covers 17 residues. The ends were cut back, 1 base at V and 2 bases at J, with 14 bases in the middle. Germline loops: CDR1 SGHVS, CDR2 FQNEAQ. This CDR3 reads CASSLGPYRDTNEKLFF. The CDR3 DNA is TGTGCCAGCAGCTTAGGCCCTTACAGGGATACTAATGAAAAACTGTTTTTT.

The sample holds one count of this clone. This chain joins TRBV9 and TRBJ1-4, with unresolved D. Germline V gene lookup returns CDR1 SGDLS and CDR2 YYNGEE. V dropped 4 bases and J dropped 0 bases, with 10 bases sitting between them. The CDR3 has 15 residues. CDR3 residues: CASSSSPTTNEKLFF. The DNA of the CDR3 is TGTGCCAGCAGCTCGTCCCCTACAACTAATGAAAAACTGTTTTTT.

This clone was detected a few times. J is TRBJ2-6 and V is TRBV24-1, with D tentatively TRBD1 (6 bases). The germline V and J ends were trimmed by 4 bases and 2 bases, with 8 bases remaining between them. The CDR3 has 15 amino acids. Germline CDR1 KGHDR, CDR2 SFDVKD. The CDR3 here is CATSESGAGANVLTF. The CDR3 nucleotides are TGTGCCACCAGTGAGTCAGGGGCTGGGGCCAACGTCCTGACTTTC.

The chain employs TRBV18 and TRBJ2-1; 10 positions agree with TRBD2. This CDR3 has 15 amino acids. Germline V CDR1 and CDR2: KGHSH, LQKENI. After removal of 5 bases from V and 7 bases from J, the junction contained 8 bases not matched to a gene. This CDR3 is CASSSLAGLGNEQFF. CDR3 nucleotide sequence: TGTGCCAGCTCATCACTAGCGGGATTGGGGAATGAGCAGTTCTTC.

CDR3 loop: CASSWATSIAGELFF. The CDR3 DNA is TGTGCCAGCAGCTGGGCGACTAGTATCGCCGGGGAGCTGTTTTTT. The chain employs TRBV5-6 and TRBJ2-2; D perhaps matches TRBD2 (6 bases). Germline assignment: CDR1 SGHDT and CDR2 YYEEEE. V dropped 3 bases and J dropped 6 bases, with 15 bases sitting between them. The CDR3 has 15 residues.

The rearrangement uses TRBV3-1 (or the pseudogene TRBV3-2) and TRBJ2-1; 10 bases match TRBD2. The CDR3 loop spans 17 amino acids. Germline V CDR1 and CDR2: LGHDT, YNNKEL (reference sequence). Trimming removed 0 bases from V and 7 bases from J; junction bases left unmatched: 9. CDR3 amino acids: CASSQDPLAGVGNEQFF. The CDR3, as DNA: TGTGCCAGCAGCCAAGACCCTCTAGCGGGAGTAGGAAATGAGCAGTTCTTC.

The chain combines TRBV28 with TRBJ1-2; 7 bases align to TRBD1. From germline, CDR1 is MDHEN and CDR2 SYDVKM. Trimming at V came to 9 bases and at J to 0 bases, leaving 13 bases not matched to a gene. The CDR3 spans 16 residues. DNA for the CDR3: TGTGCCAGTTCTCCCGGGACAGCAAACGCTAACTATGGCTACACCTTC. Its translation is CASSPGTANANYGYTF.

The V and J genes are TRBV5-1 and TRBJ2-5; 9 bases fit TRBD2. Trimming removed 5 bases from V and 5 bases from J; junction bases left unmatched: 10. CDR1 and CDR2 (germline): SGHRS, YFSETQ. This CDR3 has 15 amino acids. The CDR3 coding sequence is TGCGCCAGCAGGGTGGGTAGCGGGAGTACGGAGACCCAGTACTTC. Protein: CASRVGSGSTETQYF.

The rearrangement joins TRBV18 to TRBJ2-3, with a tentative D call TRBD1 (6 bases). CDR3 length equals 14 residues. Trimming took off 1 base at V and 4 bases at J, with 9 bases between the two ends. The germline V gene encodes CDR1 KGHSH and CDR2 LQKENI. The CDR3 here is CASSPRGGPDTQYF. DNA of the CDR3: TGTGCCAGCTCACCACGTGGGGGCCCAGATACGCAGTATTTT.

V is TRBV7-8 and J is TRBJ1-5, with a possible D match to TRBD1 (5 bases). This CDR3 is 13 amino acids long. CDR1 SGHVS and CDR2 FQNEAQ come from the germline V gene. V was clipped by 5 bases and J by 7 bases, with 12 bases between them. CDR3 in amino acids: CASSHDREQPQHF. The DNA for the CDR3 is TGTGCCAGCAGCCACGACAGAGAACAGCCCCAGCATTTT. The entire variable domain, with the rest obtained from reference TRBV7-8 and TRBJ1-5, is as follows: GAGVSQSPRYKVAKRGQDVALRCDPISGHVSLFWYQQALGQGPEFLTYFQNEAQLDKSGLPSDRFFAERPEGSVSTLKIQRTQQEDSAVYLCASSHDREQPQHFGDGTRLSIL.